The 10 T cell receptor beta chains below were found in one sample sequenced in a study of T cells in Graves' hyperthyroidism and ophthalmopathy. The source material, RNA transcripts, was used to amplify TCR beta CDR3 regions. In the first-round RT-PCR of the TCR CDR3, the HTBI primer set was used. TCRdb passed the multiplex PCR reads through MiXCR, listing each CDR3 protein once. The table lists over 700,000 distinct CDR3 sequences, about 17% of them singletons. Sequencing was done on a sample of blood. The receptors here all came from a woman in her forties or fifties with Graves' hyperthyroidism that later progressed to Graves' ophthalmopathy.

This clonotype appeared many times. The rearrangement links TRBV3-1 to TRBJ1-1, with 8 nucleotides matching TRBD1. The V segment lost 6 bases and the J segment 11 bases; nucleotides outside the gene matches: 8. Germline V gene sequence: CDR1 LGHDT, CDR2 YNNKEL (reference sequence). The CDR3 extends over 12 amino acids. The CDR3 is CASSGQGRSAFF. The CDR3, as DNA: TGTGCCAGCAGTGGACAGGGAAGGAGCGCTTTCTTT.

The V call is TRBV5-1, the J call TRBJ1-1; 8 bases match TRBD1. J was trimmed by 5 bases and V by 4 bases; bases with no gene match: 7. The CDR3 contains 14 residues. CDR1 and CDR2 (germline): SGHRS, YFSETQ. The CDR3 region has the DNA TGCGCCAGCAGCCAATTACAGGGGGGTACTGAAGCTTTCTTT. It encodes CASSQLQGGTEAFF.

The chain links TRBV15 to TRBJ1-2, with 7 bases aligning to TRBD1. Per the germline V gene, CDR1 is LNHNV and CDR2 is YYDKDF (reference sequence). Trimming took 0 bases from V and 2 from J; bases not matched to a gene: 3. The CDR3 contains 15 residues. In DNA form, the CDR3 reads TGTGCCACCAGCAGAGATCTGACAGGGAACTATGGCTACACCTTC. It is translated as CATSRDLTGNYGYTF.

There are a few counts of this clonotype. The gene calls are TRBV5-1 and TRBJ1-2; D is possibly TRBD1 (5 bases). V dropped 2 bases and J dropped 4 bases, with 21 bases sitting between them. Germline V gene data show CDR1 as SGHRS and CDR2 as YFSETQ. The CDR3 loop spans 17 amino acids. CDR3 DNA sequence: TGCGCCAGCAGCTTAAAGGGACTAACATTCACGTCCTATGGCTACACCTTC. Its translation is CASSLKGLTFTSYGYTF.

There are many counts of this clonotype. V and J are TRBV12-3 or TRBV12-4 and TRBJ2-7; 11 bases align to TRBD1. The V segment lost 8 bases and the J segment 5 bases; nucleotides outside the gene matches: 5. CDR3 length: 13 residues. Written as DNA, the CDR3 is TGTGCCAGCGGCTGGGACAGGGGGGACGAGCAGTACTTC. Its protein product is CASGWDRGDEQYF.

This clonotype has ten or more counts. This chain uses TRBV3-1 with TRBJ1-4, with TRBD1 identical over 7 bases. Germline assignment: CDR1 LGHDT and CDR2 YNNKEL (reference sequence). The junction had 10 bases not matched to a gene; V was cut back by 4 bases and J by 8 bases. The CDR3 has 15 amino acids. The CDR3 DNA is TGTGCCAGCAGCCGACTAGGGGGCGCATCCGAAAAACTGTTTTTT. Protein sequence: CASSRLGGASEKLFF.

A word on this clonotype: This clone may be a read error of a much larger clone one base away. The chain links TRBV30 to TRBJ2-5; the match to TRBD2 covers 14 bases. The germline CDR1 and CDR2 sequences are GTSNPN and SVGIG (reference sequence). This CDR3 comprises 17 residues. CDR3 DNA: TGTGCCCGGAGTGGAACCGGGACTAGCGGGGGCTCAGAGACCCAGTACTTC. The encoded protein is CARSGTGTSGGSETQYF.

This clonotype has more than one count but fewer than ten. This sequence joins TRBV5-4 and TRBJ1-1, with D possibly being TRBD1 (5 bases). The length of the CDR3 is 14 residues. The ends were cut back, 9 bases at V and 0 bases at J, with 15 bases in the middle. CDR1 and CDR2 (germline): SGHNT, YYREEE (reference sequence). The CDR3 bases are TGTGCCATCAACAAGGGGAAACTGAACACTGAAGCTTTCTTT. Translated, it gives CAINKGKLNTEAFF.

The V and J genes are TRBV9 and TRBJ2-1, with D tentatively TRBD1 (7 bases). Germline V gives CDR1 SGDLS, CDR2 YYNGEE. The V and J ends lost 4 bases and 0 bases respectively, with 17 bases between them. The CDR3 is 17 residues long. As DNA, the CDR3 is TGTGCCAGCAGCACAGAAGGAGGGGGCAGCTCCTACAATGAGCAGTTCTTC. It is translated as CASSTEGGGSSYNEQFF.

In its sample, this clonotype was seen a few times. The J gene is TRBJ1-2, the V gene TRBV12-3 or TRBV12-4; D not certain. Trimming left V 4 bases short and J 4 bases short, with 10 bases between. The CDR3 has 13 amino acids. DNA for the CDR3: TGTGCCAGCAGTTATGGGTTGGGCTATGGCTACACCTTC. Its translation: CASSYGLGYGYTF.